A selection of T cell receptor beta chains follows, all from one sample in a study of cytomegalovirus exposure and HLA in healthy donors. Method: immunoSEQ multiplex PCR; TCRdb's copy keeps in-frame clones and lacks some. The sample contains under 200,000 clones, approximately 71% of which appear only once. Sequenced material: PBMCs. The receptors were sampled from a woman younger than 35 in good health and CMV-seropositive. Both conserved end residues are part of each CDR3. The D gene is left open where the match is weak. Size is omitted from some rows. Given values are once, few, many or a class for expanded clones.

TGTGCCAGCACCGGGGAGAGGGCCCAGTACTTC | CASTGERAQYF | TRBJ2-5 | . | TRBV25-1 | once
TGTGCCAGTAGTATAGCTCCCGGGGAGCTGTTTTTT | CASSIAPGELFF | TRBJ2-2 | . | TRBV19 | few
TGTGCCAGCAGCTCGACAGGGGGCAACTACGAGCAGTACTTC | CASSSTGGNYEQYF | TRBJ2-7 | TRBD1 | TRBV5-6 | .
TGTGCCAGCAGCAAGACCGCGGGCACTGAAGCTTTCTTT | CASSKTAGTEAFF | TRBJ1-1 | . | TRBV14 | .
TGTGCCAGCAATTCCTATGGGGGGATCGGCTATGGCTACACCTTC | CASNSYGGIGYGYTF | TRBJ1-2 | . | TRBV27 | .
TGTGCCAGCAGCGTAGTCATGGGCTGGGGCTACACCTTC | CASSVVMGWGYTF | TRBJ1-2 | . | TRBV9 | .
TGTGCCAGCAGCCAACCGGGGGGCCGCAATGAGCAGTTCTTC | CASSQPGGRNEQFF | TRBJ2-1 | . | TRBV5-4 | .
TGTGCCAGCAGCAACGGGGAAGGTAATGGCTACACCTTC | CASSNGEGNGYTF | TRBJ1-2 | . | TRBV21-1 | .
TGTGCCAGCACCGAGGACAGAGTACCCTACGAGCAGTACTTC | CASTEDRVPYEQYF | TRBJ2-7 | . | TRBV6-4 | .
TGTGCCAGCAACCTCCAGAGGACAAACTATGGCTACACCTTC | CASNLQRTNYGYTF | TRBJ1-2 | . | TRBV7-2 | .
TGTGCCAGGACAAGGGAAAAACTGTTTTTT | CARTREKLFF | TRBJ1-4 | . | TRBV19 | .
TGCGCCAGCAGCCAAGATAACAGGGAGAACACTGAAGCTTTCTTT | CASSQDNRENTEAFF | TRBJ1-1 | . | TRBV4-1 | .
TGTGCCAGCAGCCCGGTTTTCAGGCCCAACACTGAAGCTTTCTTT | CASSPVFRPNTEAFF | TRBJ1-1 | . | TRBV6-5 | .
TGTGCCAGCAGTTTCCGACAGGGGATAGGGAACACTGAAGCTTTCTTT | CASSFRQGIGNTEAFF | TRBJ1-1 | TRBD1 | TRBV28 | .
TGTGCCAGCAGTCCTGGGCGGGGCAGGGGCACAGATACGCAGTATTTT | CASSPGRGRGTDTQYF | TRBJ2-3 | . | TRBV7-2 | .